This T cell receptor beta chain was identified during a study of OX40 agonist ivuxolimab in advanced cancers. Whole-study findings and limits: Among patients with partial responses at 0.1-3.0 mg/kg, clonal expansion was among the lowest. At doses 0.1 to 3.0 mg/kg, CD4+ and CD8+ clones expanded.

About this clone: Its antigen is currently unknown.

Profiled with immunoSEQ multiplex PCR; TCRdb holds only in-frame clones, not every one. The sample has about 53,000 clones, 75% to 90% seen once. The CDR3 has 13 residues. Germline V gene data show CDR1 as SNHLY and CDR2 as FYNNEI. V lost 7 bases to trimming and J lost 9 bases, with 19 bases between them. The receptor was derived from an adult with an advanced solid tumor such as melanoma, head and neck, liver or kidney cancer. Sequenced material: CD4+ or CD8+ T cells sorted from blood, taken in a trial of the OX40 agonist ivuxolimab. This sequence joins TRBV2 and TRBJ2-7, with D possibly being TRBD2 (5 bases). The DNA for the CDR3 is TGTGCCAGCACGGGATTATCAAATATCGGGCAGTACTTC. Protein product: CASTGLSNIGQYF.